This T cell receptor beta chain stems from a study of blood T cell repertoires in COVID-19. Study information: The United States, Italy and Spain supplied acute and convalescent COVID-19 samples. Nucleic acid was either cDNA or gDNA, and it came from T cells, B-cell-depleted T cells, or PBMCs.

In the original workflow: Reference gene primer amplification gave nucleated cell count estimates. Generated by immunoSEQ multiplex PCR, the TCRdb table keeps only in-frame clones and is missing some. Clone size and V and J calls were adopted from that table, with D and trimming inferred from the DNA. Of fewer than 300,000 clones listed, 85% were seen once; the top ten hold about an eighth. This clone was detected once. The sequence was collected from a human donor in a cohort sampled during active COVID-19. Material: peripheral blood.

CDR3 in DNA: TGTGCCAGCAGTTACTCGAGGACAGGGTATGGCTACACCTTC. Amino acid sequence: CASSYSRTGYGYTF. The V call is TRBV6-5, the J call TRBJ1-2, with TRBD1 matching over 8 bases. V lost 0 bases and J lost 5; bases outside the gene matches: 2. From germline, CDR1 is MNHEY and CDR2 SVGAGI. The CDR3 has 14 residues.